Listed below are T cell receptor beta chains from one sample, sequenced in a study of T cell changes during pregnancy in multiple sclerosis. Assay used: immunoSEQ multiplex PCR; TCRdb lists only in-frame clones, some missing. The data hold over 35,000 clones, with approximately 92% observed a single time. Input material: peripheral blood. Receptor source: a female donor with multiple sclerosis, enrolled in a pregnancy study. Both conserved end residues are part of each CDR3. The order of the fields is CDR3 protein, CDR3 DNA, J gene, D gene, clone size, V gene. A D gene is named only where the DNA matches it firmly. Expanded clones get a size class; other rows say once, few or many, or leave the size out.

CAISESGREFYNEQFF | TGTGCCATCAGTGAGTCGGGAAGGGAGTTCTACAATGAGCAGTTCTTC | TRBJ2-1 | . | . | TRBV10-3
CASSLLANEQYF | TGTGCCAGCTCCCTTCTCGCAAACGAGCAGTACTTC | TRBJ2-7 | . | . | TRBV18
CASSNLESYEQYF | TGTGCCTCCAGTAATCTCGAGTCCTACGAGCAGTACTTC | TRBJ2-7 | . | . | TRBV19
CASSPSWVSRGSYEQYF | TGTGCCAGCTCACCCAGTTGGGTGAGCAGGGGCTCCTACGAGCAGTACTTC | TRBJ2-7 | . | . | TRBV18
CATHFSGSLDEQFF | TGTGCCACACACTTTAGCGGGAGTCTCGATGAGCAGTTCTTC | TRBJ2-1 | TRBD2 | . | TRBV10-3
CASRGPGPGKLFF | TGTGCCAGCAGGGGGCCGGGACCTGGAAAACTGTTTTTT | TRBJ1-4 | . | . | TRBV2
CASSESTDYEQYF | TGCGCCAGCAGTGAGTCGACGGACTACGAGCAGTACTTC | TRBJ2-7 | . | . | TRBV10-1
CASSQVRDSVYEQYF | TGCGCCAGCAGCCAAGTCCGGGACTCAGTCTACGAGCAGTACTTC | TRBJ2-7 | . | once | TRBV4-1
CASSVIRGENEQFF | TGTGCCAGTAGTGTAATACGGGGAGAGAATGAGCAGTTCTTC | TRBJ2-1 | . | . | TRBV19
CASSDSPSGENEQFF | TGTGCCAGCAGTGACTCACCTAGCGGTGAGAATGAGCAGTTCTTC | TRBJ2-1 | TRBD2 | once | TRBV6-4
CASRWDGSGVNTQYF | TGTGCCAGTAGATGGGACGGCTCAGGGGTTAATACGCAGTATTTT | TRBJ2-3 | . | . | TRBV19
CASSLGATPYEQYF | TGTGCCAGCAGCCTTGGGGCTACACCCTACGAGCAGTACTTC | TRBJ2-7 | . | once | TRBV7-9
CASRGGAVLTYEQYF | TGTGCCAGCAGGGGCGGAGCGGTCCTGACGTACGAGCAGTACTTC | TRBJ2-7 | . | . | TRBV6-6
CASSRSGSPYNEQFF | TGTGCCAGCAGCCGAAGCGGGAGTCCCTACAATGAGCAGTTCTTC | TRBJ2-1 | TRBD2 | . | TRBV7-9